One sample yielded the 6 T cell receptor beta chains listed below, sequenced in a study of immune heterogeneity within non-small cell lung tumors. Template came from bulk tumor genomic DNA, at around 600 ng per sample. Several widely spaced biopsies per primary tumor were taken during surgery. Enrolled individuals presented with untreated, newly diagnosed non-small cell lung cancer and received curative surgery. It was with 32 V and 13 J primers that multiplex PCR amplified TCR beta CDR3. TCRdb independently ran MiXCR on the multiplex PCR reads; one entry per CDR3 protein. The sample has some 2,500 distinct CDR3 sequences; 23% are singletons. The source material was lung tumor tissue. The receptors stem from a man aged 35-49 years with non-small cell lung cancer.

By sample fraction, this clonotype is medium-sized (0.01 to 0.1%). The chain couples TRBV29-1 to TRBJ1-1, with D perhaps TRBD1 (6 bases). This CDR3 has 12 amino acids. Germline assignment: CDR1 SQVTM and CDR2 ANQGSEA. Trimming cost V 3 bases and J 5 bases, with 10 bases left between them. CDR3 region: CSVEPGETEAFF. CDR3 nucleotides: TGCAGCGTTGAGCCAGGGGAGACTGAAGCTTTCTTT.

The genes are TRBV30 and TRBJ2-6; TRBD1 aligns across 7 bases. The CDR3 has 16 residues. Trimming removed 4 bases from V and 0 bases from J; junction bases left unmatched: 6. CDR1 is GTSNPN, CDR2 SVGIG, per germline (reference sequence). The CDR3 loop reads CAWTGGFGSGANVLTF. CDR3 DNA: TGTGCCTGGACAGGGGGATTCGGCTCTGGGGCCAACGTCCTGACTTTC.

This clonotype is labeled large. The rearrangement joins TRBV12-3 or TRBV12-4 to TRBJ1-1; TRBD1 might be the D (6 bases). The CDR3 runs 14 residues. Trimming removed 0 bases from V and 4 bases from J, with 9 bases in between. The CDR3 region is CASSLAGGGTEAFF. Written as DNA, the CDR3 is TGTGCCAGCAGTTTAGCAGGGGGGGGCACTGAAGCTTTCTTT.

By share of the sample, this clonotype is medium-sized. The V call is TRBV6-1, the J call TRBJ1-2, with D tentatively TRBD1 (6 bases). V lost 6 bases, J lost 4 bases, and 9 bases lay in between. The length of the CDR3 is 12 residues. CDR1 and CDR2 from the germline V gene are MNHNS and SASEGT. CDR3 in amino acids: CASSTGRYGYTF. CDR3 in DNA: TGTGCCAGCAGCACAGGGCGCTATGGCTACACCTTC.

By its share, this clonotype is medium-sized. CDR3 sequence reads: CASSPQRGASTDTQYF. CDR3 nucleotides: TGTGCCAGCAGTCCTCAGCGGGGGGCTAGCACAGATACGCAGTATTTT. The rearrangement uses TRBV28 and TRBJ2-3; 9 bases line up with TRBD2. With 5 bases clipped from V and 0 bases from J, the junction kept 6 bases outside the gene matches. Germline assignment: CDR1 MDHEN and CDR2 SYDVKM. This CDR3 spans 16 amino acids.

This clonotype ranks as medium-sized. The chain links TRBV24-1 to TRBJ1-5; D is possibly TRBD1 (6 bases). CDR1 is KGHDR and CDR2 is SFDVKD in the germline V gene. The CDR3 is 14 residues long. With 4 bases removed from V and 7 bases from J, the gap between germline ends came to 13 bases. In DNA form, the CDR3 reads TGTGCCACCAGTGACCTCGGGGGGCGGCAGCCCCAGCATTTT. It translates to CATSDLGGRQPQHF.